This passage covers 21 T cell receptor beta chains from one sample sequenced in a study of technical replicates of blood from several donors. The data were produced by immunoSEQ multiplex PCR, yet TCRdb's version contains in-frame clones alone and is incomplete. The sample yields roughly 80,000 clones, about 94% seen once. Material: T cells isolated from PBMCs. The receptors shown here come from a human donor in good health.

The rearrangement uses TRBV30 and TRBJ2-3; 7 positions match TRBD1. V was pared by 3 bases and J by 3 bases, with 9 bases of the junction left unmatched. CDR3 length: 15 amino acids. Per germline, CDR1 GTSNPN and CDR2 SVGIG (reference sequence). This CDR3 reads CAWRDRPSFTDTQYF. DNA for the CDR3: TGTGCCTGGAGGGACAGGCCCTCCTTTACAGATACGCAGTATTTT.

The J gene is TRBJ2-7, the V gene TRBV27; perhaps TRBD1 as D (6 bases). The ends were cut back, 5 bases at V and 5 bases at J, with 16 bases in the middle. The CDR3 is made up of 14 amino acids. Germline V gives CDR1 MNHEY, CDR2 SMNVEV (reference sequence). In nucleotides, the CDR3 is TGTGCCAGCAGTCCTGACAGGATAGTCCACGAGCAGTACTTC. It is translated as CASSPDRIVHEQYF.

The V call is TRBV5-4, the J call TRBJ2-7; TRBD1 matches at 9 bases. From germline, CDR1 is SGHNT and CDR2 YYREEE (reference sequence). This CDR3 contains 15 residues. The ends lost 3 bases at V and 1 base at J; junction bases unmatched: 5. This CDR3 is CASSSTGTGSYEQYF. The CDR3 DNA reads as TGTGCCAGCAGCTCGACCGGGACAGGGTCCTACGAGCAGTACTTC.

The rearrangement links TRBV19 to TRBJ2-1; 11 bases agree with TRBD1. J lost 0 bases, V lost 5 bases, and 6 bases had no gene match. Looked up from germline, CDR1 is LNHDA and CDR2 is SQIVND (reference sequence). The CDR3 has 17 amino acids. CDR3 loop: CASSRDRGSSSYNEQFF. In nucleotides, the CDR3 is TGTGCCAGTAGTCGGGACAGGGGGTCAAGCTCCTACAATGAGCAGTTCTTC.

The genes are TRBV4-1 and TRBJ2-7, with TRBD2 matching over 8 bases. V was pared by 4 bases and J by 3 bases, with 11 bases of the junction left unmatched. Germline V lookup: CDR1 MGHRA, CDR2 YSYEKL. The CDR3 is made up of 16 amino acids. Here the CDR3 reads CASSRSRAGVNYEQYF. In nucleotides, the CDR3 is TGCGCCAGCAGCCGATCTCGAGCGGGAGTAAACTACGAGCAGTACTTC.

This chain uses TRBV7-8 with TRBJ2-7; D is unclear. The CDR3 is 12 amino acids. Germline CDR1 SGHVS, CDR2 FQNEAQ. The ends were cut back, 0 bases at V and 3 bases at J, with 3 bases in the middle. In DNA, the CDR3 is TGTGCCAGCAGCTTAGCTCGCTACGAGCAGTACTTC. It encodes CASSLARYEQYF. The whole variable domain, remainder taken from reference TRBV7-8 and TRBJ2-7, is GAGVSQSPRYKVAKRGQDVALRCDPISGHVSLFWYQQALGQGPEFLTYFQNEAQLDKSGLPSDRFFAERPEGSVSTLKIQRTQQEDSAVYLCASSLARYEQYFGPGTRLTVT.

The chain has TRBV27 and TRBJ2-3, with a tentative D call TRBD1 (6 bases). CDR1 and CDR2 from the germline V gene are MNHEY and SMNVEV (reference sequence). The CDR3 has 16 residues. With 2 bases removed from V and 0 bases from J, the gap between germline ends came to 12 bases. CDR3 sequence: CASSLMGATSTDTQYF. The CDR3 DNA reads as TGTGCCAGCAGTTTAATGGGGGCAACTAGCACAGATACGCAGTATTTT.

About this clone itself: Other DNA sequences within the sample encode an identical CDR3. The rearrangement uses TRBV5-1 and TRBJ2-3, with a possible D match to TRBD2 (6 bases). Germline assignment: CDR1 SGHRS and CDR2 YFSETQ. V shed 4 bases and J shed 3 bases, with 9 bases lying between them. The CDR3 runs 13 residues. The CDR3 nucleotides are TGCGCCAGCAGCCTCGGAGGGACAGATACGCAGTATTTT. This encodes CASSLGGTDTQYF. The complete variable domain, with remaining parts taken from reference TRBV5-1 and TRBJ2-3, reads KAGVTQTPRYLIKTRGQQVTLSCSPISGHRSVSWYQQTPGQGLQFLFEYFSETQRNKGNFPGRFSGRQFSNSRSEMNVSTLELGDSALYLCASSLGGTDTQYFGPGTRLTVL.

The V call is TRBV9, the J call TRBJ1-3; D might be TRBD1 (5 bases). Per germline, CDR1 SGDLS and CDR2 YYNGEE. Between the trimmed V and J ends, which lost 5 bases and 0 bases, there was a span of 12 bases. The CDR3 loop spans 15 amino acids. CDR3 in DNA: TGTGCCAGCAGAGGAACAGGTTTCTCTGGAAACACCATATATTTT. Its translation: CASRGTGFSGNTIYF.

V is TRBV2 and J is TRBJ1-2; possible D gene TRBD1, 6 bases. Per germline, CDR1 SNHLY and CDR2 FYNNEI. Trimming took off 5 bases at V and 7 bases at J, with 17 bases between the two ends. This CDR3 has 14 amino acids. The CDR3 sequence: CASSQDRSTGGYTF. DNA of the CDR3: TGTGCCAGCAGTCAGGACAGAAGCACCGGTGGCTACACCTTC. The variable domain in full, completed from reference TRBV2 and TRBJ1-2, reads EPEVTQTPSHQVTQMGQEVILRCVPISNHLYFYWYRQILGQKVEFLVSFYNNEISEKSEIFDDQFSVERPDGSNFTLKIRSTKLEDSAMYFCASSQDRSTGGYTFGSGTRLTVV.

The rearrangement uses TRBV7-2 and TRBJ2-7; a weak D match, TRBD1 (5 bases). The CDR3 consists of 13 residues. Per the germline V gene, CDR1 is SGHTA and CDR2 is FQGNSA. V was pared by 2 bases and J by 7 bases, with 12 bases between. CDR3 sequence (DNA): TGTGCCAGCAGCTTAAACAGGTTGGCGGAGCAGTACTTC. Protein product: CASSLNRLAEQYF.

The chain is built from TRBV19 and TRBJ2-7; 8 bases agree with TRBD2. The germline CDR1 and CDR2 sequences are LNHDA and SQIVND (reference sequence). The CDR3 is 14 amino acids. J was trimmed by 3 bases and V by 6 bases; bases with no gene match: 7. CDR3 sequence reads: CASSKAGEGYEQYF. CDR3 coding DNA: TGTGCCAGTAGCAAAGCGGGAGAGGGCTACGAGCAGTACTTC.

The chain carries TRBV29-1 and TRBJ2-1; D remains ambiguous. The V end lost 7 bases, the J end lost 4 bases, and 8 bases lay between the germline ends. This CDR3 is built from 11 residues. Per germline, CDR1 SQVTM and CDR2 ANQGSEA. CDR3: CSAYDYNEQFF. The DNA for the CDR3 is TGCAGCGCCTACGATTACAATGAGCAGTTCTTC.

The chain recombines TRBV25-1 with TRBJ2-1; no definite D call. CDR3 length equals 10 residues. The V end lost 7 bases, the J end lost 5 bases, and 3 bases lay between the germline ends. From germline, CDR1 is MGHDK and CDR2 SYGVNS. The DNA for the CDR3 is TGTGCCAGCAATAACAATGAGCAGTTCTTC. Translating gives CASNNNEQFF.

The J gene is TRBJ1-5, the V gene TRBV27; 10 bases match TRBD1. Germline CDR1 reads MNHEY; CDR2 reads SMNVEV (reference sequence). The ends lost 3 bases at V and 2 bases at J; junction bases unmatched: 1. The CDR3 loop spans 15 amino acids. CDR3 in DNA: TGTGCCAGCAGTTTGGGGACAGGGGGCAATCAGCCCCAGCATTTT. Protein product: CASSLGTGGNQPQHF.

The rearrangement uses TRBV30 and TRBJ2-1, with D possibly matching TRBD2 (6 bases). Trimming removed 4 bases from V and 4 bases from J, with 14 bases in between. The CDR3 covers 14 residues. Germline lookup yields CDR1 GTSNPN and CDR2 SVGIG (reference sequence). CDR3 loop: CAWMGTSRYNEQFF. CDR3 sequence (DNA): TGTGCCTGGATGGGGACTTCGAGGTACAATGAGCAGTTCTTC.

A word on this clone: The junction departs from the called germline gene at one end, perhaps through a read error. In nucleotides, the CDR3 is TGTACCAGCAGTTTGGGGACTAGCGGGAGCTCCTACGAGCAGTACTTC. Translating it yields CTSSLGTSGSSYEQYF. This chain uses TRBV28 with TRBJ2-7; 14 bases align to TRBD2. This CDR3 is built from 16 residues. Germline V gives CDR1 MDHEN, CDR2 SYDVKM.

This rearrangement joins TRBV7-8 to TRBJ1-2; possibly TRBD1 for D (5 bases). The V gene lost 2 bases and the J gene lost 8 bases, with 12 bases spanning the gap. CDR1 SGHVS and CDR2 FQNEAQ come from the germline V gene. CDR3 length: 13 residues. In nucleotides, the CDR3 is TGTGCCAGCAGCTTAACGCAGGGATTGGGCTACACCTTC. Protein: CASSLTQGLGYTF.

The J gene is TRBJ2-1, the V gene TRBV27, with 9 nucleotides matching TRBD2. Germline loops: CDR1 MNHEY, CDR2 SMNVEV (reference sequence). Germline trimming cut 8 bases from V and 5 bases from J; bases unmatched to any gene: 10. CDR3 size: 15 residues. The CDR3: CASQTLAGWDNEQFF. The DNA for the CDR3 is TGTGCCAGCCAAACCCTAGCGGGATGGGACAATGAGCAGTTCTTC.

This chain joins TRBV27 and TRBJ1-1; tentative D call: TRBD1 (5 bases). CDR1 and CDR2 (germline): MNHEY, SMNVEV (reference sequence). Trimming took 4 bases from V and 5 from J, leaving 14 bases between them. The CDR3 covers 14 residues. CDR3 bases: TGTGCCAGCAGTTCCACCGCAGGGCAAACTGAAGCTTTCTTT. Translated: CASSSTAGQTEAFF.

V gene TRBV6-5 combines with J gene TRBJ1-1; tentatively, D is TRBD1 (6 bases). CDR3 length equals 12 residues. Germline V gene sequence: CDR1 MNHEY, CDR2 SVGAGI. V was clipped by 6 bases and J by 7 bases, with 12 bases between them. The CDR3 coding sequence is TGTGCCAGCAGCTTGACAGGATTTGAAGCTTTCTTT. Translated, it gives CASSLTGFEAFF.